This entry is about one T cell receptor (beta chain). Its antigen target is currently unknown. No base qualities exist here, and no much larger clone lies one base off it. This sample was taken from a study of control samples from healthy donors and cancer patients (dated by TCRdb to about 2020). Libraries were prepared through the immunoSEQ multiplex PCR assay. TCRdb obtained this table from immuneACCESS and retained in-frame rearrangements with V and J assigned. These tables miss some clones; where compared with another copy, unresolved V genes account for less than half of the shortfall, and the remainder is unexplained. A total of approximately 80,000 clones appear in this sample, approximately 91% of them only once. Approximately 5.1% of the sample rests with the top ten. The germline V gene supplies CDR1 KGHSH and CDR2 LQKENI. The V and J ends are trimmed by 6 bases and 1 base, leaving 6 bases between them. Reading from cysteine to phenylalanine, the CDR3 counts 12 amino acids. Only CDR3 DNA is held: 36 bases, read in frame from base 1.

The chain is assembled from TRBV18 and TRBJ1-1; the D gene is unclear. This TCR was recovered from a woman between 50 and 59 years old in good health. Material for sequencing was blood. The CDR3 amino acid sequence is: CASSARNTEAFF. In nucleotides, the sequence is TGTGCCAGCTCCGCAAGGAACACTGAAGCTTTCTTT.